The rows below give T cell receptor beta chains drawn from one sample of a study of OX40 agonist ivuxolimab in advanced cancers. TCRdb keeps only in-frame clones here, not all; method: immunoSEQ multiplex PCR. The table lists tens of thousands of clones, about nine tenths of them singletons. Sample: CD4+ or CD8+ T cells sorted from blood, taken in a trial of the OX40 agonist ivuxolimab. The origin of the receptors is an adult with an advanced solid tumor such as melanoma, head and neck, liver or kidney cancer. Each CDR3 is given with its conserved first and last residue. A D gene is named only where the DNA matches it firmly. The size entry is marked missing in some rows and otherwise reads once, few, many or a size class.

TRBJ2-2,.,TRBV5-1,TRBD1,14,TGCGCCAGCAGCTTGACAGGGGAGAGGGGGGAGCTGTTTTTT,CASSLTGERGELFF
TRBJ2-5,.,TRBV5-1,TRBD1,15,TGCGCCAGGCAAACAGGGGGTCTATCCCAAGAGACCCAGTACTTC,CARQTGGLSQETQYF
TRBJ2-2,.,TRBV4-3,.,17,TGCGCCAGCAGCCAGACCCGAGGAGCGGCGAACACCGGGGAGCTGTTTTTT,CASSQTRGAANTGELFF
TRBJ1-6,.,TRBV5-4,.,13,TGTGCCAGCAGCTGGACTGAGAATTCACCCCTCCACTTT,CASSWTENSPLHF
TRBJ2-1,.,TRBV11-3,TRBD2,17,TGTGCCAGCAGCTCCGGCCCGACTAGCGGGACGCCCACTGGGCAGTTCTTC,CASSSGPTSGTPTGQFF
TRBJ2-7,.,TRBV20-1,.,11,TGCAGTGCTATAGGGACTCGCGAGCAGTACTTC,CSAIGTREQYF
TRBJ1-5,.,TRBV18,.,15,TGTGCCAGCTCACCACCGGGAACAGGCAATCAGCCCCAGCATTTT,CASSPPGTGNQPQHF
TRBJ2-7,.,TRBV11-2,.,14,TGTGCCAGCAGCCAAAGGGACAAGACCTACGAGCAGTACTTC,CASSQRDKTYEQYF
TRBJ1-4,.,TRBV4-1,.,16,TGCGCCAGCAGCCAGGGGGTGACAGTCCTAGGTTGGGAACTGTTTTTT,CASSQGVTVLGWELFF
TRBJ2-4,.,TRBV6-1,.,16,TGTGCCAGCAGTGATGGACGGGGAATAGCCAAAAACATTCAGTACTTC,CASSDGRGIAKNIQYF
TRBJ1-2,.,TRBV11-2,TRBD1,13,TGTGCCAGCGCTCGTGGACAGGGCCATGGCTACACCTTC,CASARGQGHGYTF
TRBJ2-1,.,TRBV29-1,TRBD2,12,TGCAGCGCCCCGGGGGGGTACAATGAGCAGTTCTTC,CSAPGGYNEQFF
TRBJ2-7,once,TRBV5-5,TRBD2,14,TGTGCCAGCAGCTTTTTGCGGGAGGTCTACGAGCAGTACTTC,CASSFLREVYEQYF
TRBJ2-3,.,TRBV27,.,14,TGTGCCAGCAGGGGGGAAGGGGCCTCAGATACGCAGTATTTT,CASRGEGASDTQYF
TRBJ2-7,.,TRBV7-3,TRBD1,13,TGTGCCAGCAGCCCGGACAGGGCCTACGAGCAGTACTTC,CASSPDRAYEQYF
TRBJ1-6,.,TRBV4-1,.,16,TGCGCCAGCAGCCAAGATAGCGGGGTTAGAAATTCACCCCTCCACTTT,CASSQDSGVRNSPLHF
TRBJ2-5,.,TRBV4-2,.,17,TGTGCCAGCAGCCAGGGGACCGGGACTTCGTACCAAGAGACCCAGTACTTC,CASSQGTGTSYQETQYF
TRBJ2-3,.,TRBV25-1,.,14,TGTGCCAGCGGTTCTAGCGCCCGCACAGATACGCAGTATTTT,CASGSSARTDTQYF
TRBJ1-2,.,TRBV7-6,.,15,TGTGCCAGCAGCTTAGGGACCGTGGGGAGCTATGGCTACACCTTC,CASSLGTVGSYGYTF
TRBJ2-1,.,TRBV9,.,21,TGTGCCAGCAGCGTAGCTACGACGGGGGGCGGAGGCGGGAGCCCGTACAATGAGCAGTTCTTC,CASSVATTGGGGGSPYNEQFF
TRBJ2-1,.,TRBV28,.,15,TGTGCCAGCAGTTTGGTGTGGGCTAAAAGCGATGAGCAGTTCTTC,CASSLVWAKSDEQFF
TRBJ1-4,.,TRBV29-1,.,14,TGCAGCGCTACTAACGGGATTTATAATGAAAAACTGTTTTTT,CSATNGIYNEKLFF
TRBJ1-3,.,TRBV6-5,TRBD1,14,TGTGCCAGCAGTTCGGGACAGGGGGCGCGTACCATATATTTT,CASSSGQGARTIYF
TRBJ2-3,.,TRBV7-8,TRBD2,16,TGTGCCAGCAGCATTAGCGGGAGCGTACGGTCAGATACGCAGTATTTT,CASSISGSVRSDTQYF
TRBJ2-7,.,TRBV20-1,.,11,TGCAGTGCTACGGATATTTACGAGCAGTACTTC,CSATDIYEQYF